This TCR beta chain appears in the sequencing data of a study of T cell changes during pregnancy in multiple sclerosis. The CDR3 length is 17 residues. Germline CDR1 SGHRS, CDR2 YFSETQ. J lost 2 bases, V lost 4 bases, and 11 bases had no gene match. Some clones are missing from TCRdb's copy, which holds only in-frame ones; the method was immunoSEQ multiplex PCR. The sample consists of roughly 18,000 clones, around four fifths of them appearing once. This receptor was taken from a female donor in good health, enrolled as a control in a pregnancy study. The source was CD8+ T cells from peripheral blood mononuclear cells, collected in the second trimester of pregnancy. The V gene is TRBV5-1, the J gene TRBJ1-1; 10 bases map to TRBD1. The CDR3 reads CASSRDRGSTTNTEAFF. CDR3 nucleotide sequence: TGCGCCAGCAGCAGGGACAGGGGATCAACAACCAACACTGAAGCTTTCTTT.